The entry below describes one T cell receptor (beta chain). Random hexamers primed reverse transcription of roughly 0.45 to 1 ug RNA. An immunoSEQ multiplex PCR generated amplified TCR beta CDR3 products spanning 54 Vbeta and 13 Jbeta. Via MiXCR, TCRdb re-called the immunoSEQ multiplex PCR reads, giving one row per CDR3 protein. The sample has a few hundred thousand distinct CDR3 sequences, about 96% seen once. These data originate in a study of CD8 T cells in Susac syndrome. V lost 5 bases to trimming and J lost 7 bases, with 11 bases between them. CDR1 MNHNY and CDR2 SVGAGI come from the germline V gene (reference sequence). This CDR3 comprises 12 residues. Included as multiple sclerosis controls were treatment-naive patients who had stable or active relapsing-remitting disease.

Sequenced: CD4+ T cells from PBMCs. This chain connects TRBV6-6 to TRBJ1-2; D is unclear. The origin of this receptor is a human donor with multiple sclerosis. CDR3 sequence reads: CASSLQVGGYTF. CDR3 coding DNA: TGTGCCAGCAGTCTTCAGGTCGGTGGCTACACCTTC.